This T cell receptor beta chain was captured in a study of blood T cells in healthy people across ages. The germline gives CDR1 SEHNR, CDR2 FQNEAQ (reference sequence). There are 17 residues in the CDR3. PCR was performed a second time for about 7 to 12 cycles using a sample-barcoded 5' primer and a J-beta primer mix. MiXCR was run by TCRdb on the 5' RACE reads, yielding one entry per CDR3 protein. The table lists about 2 million distinct CDR3 sequences, about 50% of them singletons. About this clonotype itself: Its antigen is not known. Sequence at one end of the junction differs from germline and may be a read error.

Notes on the study in general: It was not possible, with unsorted PBMCs, to conclusively compare naive and antigen-experienced cells. TCR beta diversity, measured per million T cells, fell in a roughly linear way with age. A greater number of naive CD4+ cells and higher diversity distinguished long-lived donors from aged donors.

Isolation yielded PBMCs, at least 6 million per sample, in every case. The chain is built from TRBV7-9 and TRBJ2-1, with 8 bases lining up with TRBD1. The sequence derives from a middle-aged woman in good health. Sequencing used blood. The CDR3 spells CASSFPGQGESYTEQFF. The CDR3 nucleotides read TGTGCCAGCAGCTTCCCCGGACAGGGAGAATCCTACACTGAGCAGTTCTTC.